The rows below give T cell receptor beta chains drawn from one sample of a study of T cell responses to AZD1222 COVID-19 vaccine. Here immunoSEQ multiplex PCR was the method, and the copy in TCRdb shows in-frame clones only, minus some. The sample has 95,000 to 120,000 clones, roughly 87% seen once; the top ten hold 3.1%. The material was peripheral blood, obtained on day 0 of MenACWY control vaccination. The receptor source for this set is an adult in good health. Both conserved end residues are part of each CDR3.

j_call v_call cdr3_aa
TRBJ1-1 TRBV12-5 CASAPTTGAGNTEAFF
TRBJ2-5 TRBV4-3 CASSQERGGQETQYF
TRBJ2-5 TRBV6-5 CASTPRDREETQYF
TRBJ2-4 TRBV27 CASSLRGAKNIQYF
TRBJ2-4 TRBV10-1 CASSESVENIQYF
TRBJ1-4 TRBV18 CASSPMQAATNEKLFF
TRBJ2-1 TRBV28 CASSLRTLRSSYNEQFF
TRBJ1-1 TRBV6-1 CASSEEGTVNTEAFF
TRBJ1-2 TRBV4-3 CASSVGSAGYTF
TRBJ2-3 TRBV6-5 CASILAGVADTQYF
TRBJ2-7 TRBV2 CASSEPGGRKYEQYF
TRBJ2-5 TRBV28 CASSPAGTGLETQYF
TRBJ1-6 TRBV4-2 CASSQDITGRSTHNSPLHF
TRBJ2-1 TRBV7-3 CASSLRGPLGNEQFF
TRBJ1-1 TRBV28 CASSYLSGQGKAFF
TRBJ2-2 TRBV5-1 CASSLDGLNTGELFF
TRBJ1-2 TRBV7-9 CASNLGTGGNGYTF
TRBJ2-3 TRBV5-4 CASSPREADTQYF
TRBJ2-1 TRBV9 CASSVATAGGSLNEQFF
TRBJ2-5 TRBV5-1 CASSLVLAGGQETQYF
TRBJ1-2 TRBV9 CASSAGQSSNYGYTF
TRBJ1-1 TRBV10-3 CAISEGDIGAEAFF
TRBJ2-7 TRBV10-1 CASSGDLHRVGAYEQYF
TRBJ1-2 TRBV28 CASSLSPGTGNGYTF
TRBJ1-5 TRBV5-1 CASSLGTGIQPQHF
TRBJ1-4 TRBV12-3/TRBV12-4 CASSLSEGEKLFF
TRBJ1-1 TRBV21-1 CASRYCQWIWAFF
TRBJ1-6 TRBV12-3/TRBV12-4 CASMKREGSPLHF
TRBJ1-2 TRBV7-9 CASSLIMTQGRTFGYTF
TRBJ1-5 TRBV12-5 CASGLGDRGDQPQHF
TRBJ1-2 TRBV27 CASAFLPRGRSGYTF
TRBJ1-1 TRBV7-9 CASSRTAVYTEAFF
TRBJ1-1 TRBV19 CASSVRSGTDTEAFF